The rows below give T cell receptor beta chains drawn from one sample of a study of shared clonotypes between healthy human individuals. Profiling relied on immunoSEQ multiplex PCR, and the TCRdb table lists in-frame clones only, not all of them. The repertoire holds more than 2,000,000 clones, with more than 85% as singletons. Sample: naive CD4+ T cells from PBMCs. Receptors were obtained from a man between 18 and 29 years old in good health. Some clones in this sample may be carry-over from other donors' samples. Both conserved end residues are part of each CDR3. Fields, in order: J gene, D gene, clone size, V gene, CDR3 protein, CDR3 DNA. A D gene is named only where the DNA matches it firmly. Part of the rows lack a size; the others show once, few, many or a class for expanded clones.

j_gene: TRBJ1-4
d_gene: TRBD1
abundance: -
v_gene: TRBV4-2
CDR3aa: CASSRNPGTGAEKLFF
CDR3nt: TGTGCCAGCAGCCGAAACCCCGGGACAGGGGCCGAAAAACTGTTTTTT

j_gene: TRBJ2-2
d_gene: -
abundance: -
v_gene: TRBV2
CDR3aa: CASTLRGGTGELFF
CDR3nt: TGTGCCAGCACCCTAAGGGGGGGCACCGGGGAGCTGTTTTTT

j_gene: TRBJ1-1
d_gene: -
abundance: -
v_gene: TRBV9
CDR3aa: CASSVGSLAGKGAEAFF
CDR3nt: TGTGCCAGCAGCGTAGGGAGTTTGGCAGGGAAAGGAGCTGAAGCTTTCTTT

j_gene: TRBJ2-7
d_gene: -
abundance: -
v_gene: TRBV29-1
CDR3aa: CSVGRTGYEQYF
CDR3nt: TGCAGCGTTGGTAGGACCGGCTACGAGCAGTACTTC

j_gene: TRBJ2-1
d_gene: -
abundance: -
v_gene: TRBV4-2
CDR3aa: CASSHLQGRSYNEQFF
CDR3nt: TGTGCCAGCAGCCACTTACAGGGCCGCTCCTACAATGAGCAGTTCTTC

j_gene: TRBJ2-7
d_gene: TRBD1
abundance: -
v_gene: TRBV15
CDR3aa: CATSRPGTGGQRGYEQYF
CDR3nt: TGTGCCACCAGCAGACCCGGGACAGGGGGTCAAAGGGGCTACGAGCAGTACTTC

j_gene: TRBJ1-1
d_gene: TRBD1
abundance: -
v_gene: TRBV19
CDR3aa: CASRLTGGASEAFF
CDR3nt: TGTGCCAGTAGGCTTACAGGGGGCGCGTCTGAAGCTTTCTTT

j_gene: TRBJ1-3
d_gene: -
abundance: -
v_gene: TRBV6-5
CDR3aa: CASSYDGRSGNTIYF
CDR3nt: TGTGCCAGCAGTTACGACGGAAGGTCTGGAAACACCATATATTTT

j_gene: TRBJ2-1
d_gene: -
abundance: -
v_gene: TRBV7-2
CDR3aa: CASSPNSGGAAISYNEQFF
CDR3nt: TGTGCCAGCAGCCCTAACTCCGGGGGAGCGGCAATCTCCTACAATGAGCAGTTCTTC

j_gene: TRBJ2-7
d_gene: TRBD2
abundance: -
v_gene: TRBV27
CDR3aa: CASSARGGNYEQYF
CDR3nt: TGTGCCAGCAGTGCCCGGGGGGGGAATTACGAGCAGTACTTC

j_gene: TRBJ1-3
d_gene: TRBD1
abundance: -
v_gene: TRBV2
CDR3aa: CASSRDRGFGNTIYF
CDR3nt: TGTGCCAGCAGCCGGGACAGGGGTTTTGGAAACACCATATATTTT

j_gene: TRBJ2-1
d_gene: TRBD2
abundance: -
v_gene: TRBV7-2
CDR3aa: CASSFPRGGAGYNEQFF
CDR3nt: TGTGCCAGCAGCTTCCCGCGGGGGGGAGCCGGTTACAATGAGCAGTTCTTC

j_gene: TRBJ1-3
d_gene: TRBD1
abundance: -
v_gene: TRBV4-1
CDR3aa: CASSQVGTGQFISGNTIYF
CDR3nt: TGCGCCAGCAGCCAAGTGGGGACAGGGCAATTTATTTCTGGAAACACCATATATTTT

j_gene: TRBJ2-3
d_gene: TRBD1
abundance: -
v_gene: TRBV5-1
CDR3aa: CASSARTGGTDTQYF
CDR3nt: TGCGCCAGCAGCGCAAGGACAGGGGGTACAGATACGCAGTATTTT

j_gene: TRBJ1-1
d_gene: TRBD1
abundance: -
v_gene: TRBV5-5
CDR3aa: CASSRQGMNTEAFF
CDR3nt: TGTGCCAGCAGCAGACAGGGCATGAACACTGAAGCTTTCTTT

j_gene: TRBJ1-1
d_gene: -
abundance: -
v_gene: TRBV7-6
CDR3aa: CASSPSRRSGTEAFF
CDR3nt: TGTGCCAGCAGCCCCTCACGGCGCAGCGGCACTGAAGCTTTCTTT

j_gene: TRBJ2-1
d_gene: -
abundance: -
v_gene: TRBV7-9
CDR3aa: CASSLGYNEQFF
CDR3nt: TGTGCCAGCAGCTTAGGATACAATGAGCAGTTCTTC

j_gene: TRBJ1-2
d_gene: -
abundance: -
v_gene: TRBV7-8
CDR3aa: CASSSGNYGYTF
CDR3nt: TGTGCCAGCAGTTCAGGGAACTATGGCTACACCTTC

j_gene: TRBJ2-5
d_gene: -
abundance: once
v_gene: TRBV5-4
CDR3aa: CASSSGTERNQETQYF
CDR3nt: TGTGCCAGCAGCTCGGGGACCGAAAGAAACCAAGAGACCCAGTACTTC

j_gene: TRBJ2-7
d_gene: TRBD2
abundance: -
v_gene: TRBV6-6
CDR3aa: CASTMGVAGGYEQYF
CDR3nt: TGTGCCAGCACTATGGGGGTAGCGGGAGGGTACGAGCAGTACTTC

j_gene: TRBJ1-1
d_gene: TRBD1
abundance: once
v_gene: TRBV28
CDR3aa: CASSLLPGQGNTEAFF
CDR3nt: TGTGCCAGCAGCCTACTGCCGGGACAGGGGAACACTGAAGCTTTCTTT

j_gene: TRBJ1-1
d_gene: -
abundance: once
v_gene: TRBV6-1
CDR3aa: CASSATRMNTEAFF
CDR3nt: TGTGCCAGCAGTGCTACCCGTATGAACACTGAAGCTTTCTTT

j_gene: TRBJ2-7
d_gene: -
abundance: -
v_gene: TRBV27
CDR3aa: CASSLKPGATSYEQYF
CDR3nt: TGTGCCAGCAGTTTAAAACCGGGAGCCACCTCCTACGAGCAGTACTTC